This TCR beta chain emerged from a study of identical twins. The CDR3 is made up of 14 amino acids. Germline-derived CDR1 and CDR2 are SGHDT and YYEEEE. Study outcomes and limitations: Fewer insertions marked abundant cord blood beta clonotypes; young adult naive trended weakly, memory not at all.

TCRdb processed the 5' RACE reads anew with MiXCR; each CDR3 protein has one entry. The table lists about 330,000 distinct CDR3 sequences, about 12% of them singletons. This clonotype was recorded many times. Its specificity is not known. One end of the junction does not line up with germline, which may come from a read error. The sample was also reused in another study, on yellow fever vaccine responses in identical twins.

V is TRBV5-6 and J is TRBJ2-3; D is unresolved. Sequencing was carried out using CD8+ T cells sorted from blood. The TCR was taken from a woman under 30 in good health. The CDR3 coding sequence is TGTGCCAGCCGCTTTCGCAGGTTCACAGATACGCAGTATTTT. Amino acids: CASRFRRFTDTQYF.